One sample yielded the 9 T cell receptor beta chains listed below, sequenced in a study of low-dose radiotherapy and immunotherapy resistance in tumors. Alpha and beta chains were covered, as first-strand cDNA relied on TRAV- and TRBV-specific primers. With a V-primer adapter and a constant-region primer, TCRs were amplified for 20 to 25 PCR cycles. TCRdb independently ran MiXCR on the reads; one entry per CDR3 protein. The profile shows 95,000 to 100,000 distinct CDR3 sequences, around 21% of them singletons. Time point reported: after trial treatment. Treatment specified: LDRT plus nivolumab, ipilimumab, low-dose cyclophosphamide and aspirin (RACIN trial). The material sequenced was PBMCs, taken after low-dose radiotherapy plus immunotherapy. The receptors stem from a male donor with prostate cancer.

Here the CDR3 DNA reads TGTGCCAGCAGCTTAGCGTGGGTATCCGGGACCCAGTACTTC. Translating it yields CASSLAWVSGTQYF. The V gene is TRBV7-2, the J gene TRBJ2-5; the D is unclear. Germline CDR1 reads SGHTA; CDR2 reads FQGNSA. The CDR3 runs 14 residues. V was cut by 0 bases and J by 7 bases, with 12 bases left in between. The variable domain in full, with the rest retrieved from reference TRBV7-2 and TRBJ2-5, is GAGVSQSPSNKVTEKGKDVELRCDPISGHTALYWYRQSLGQGLEFLIYFQGNSAPDKSGLPSDRFSAERTGGSVSTLTIQRTQQEDSAVYLCASSLAWVSGTQYFGPGTRLLVL.

This clonotype was found once. One base separates it from a far larger clone, so it is likely a read error. This chain joins TRBV10-3 and TRBJ2-1; 13 nucleotides agree with TRBD2. From germline, CDR1 is ENHRY and CDR2 SYGVKD. CDR3 length: 13 residues. Unmatched junction bases numbered 8, after V lost 6 bases and J lost 15 bases. As DNA, the CDR3 is TGTGCCATCAGCCTCGGACTAGCGGGGGCCCGGTTCTTC. As protein: CAISLGLAGARFF.

This clonotype was seen at least ten times. The chain has TRBV20-1 and TRBJ2-5; TRBD1 aligns across 8 bases. Germline V gene data show CDR1 as DFQATT and CDR2 as SNEGSKA (reference sequence). The ends lost 3 bases at V and 5 bases at J; junction bases unmatched: 8. CDR3 size: 14 residues. CDR3 in amino acids: CSASFPGGRETQYF. DNA for the CDR3: TGCAGTGCTAGCTTCCCAGGGGGCCGGGAGACCCAGTACTTC.

The rearrangement joins TRBV27 to TRBJ2-7; 9 bases agree with TRBD1. This CDR3 is 15 amino acids long. V lost 3 bases to trimming and J lost 4 bases; unmatched junction nucleotides: 7. Germline loops: CDR1 MNHEY, CDR2 SMNVEV (reference sequence). The CDR3 is CASSFTGQGRYEQYF. The CDR3 bases are TGTGCCAGCAGTTTTACCGGACAGGGGAGGTACGAGCAGTACTTC.

The chain has TRBV6-2 or TRBV6-3 and TRBJ2-5; D possibly corresponds to TRBD1 (5 bases). Trimming removed 7 bases at V and 2 bases at J, with 14 bases between. There are 14 residues in the CDR3. Germline V gene lookup returns CDR1 MNHEY and CDR2 SVGEGT. The CDR3 bases are TGTGCCAGCACTCCTAGGGGCAGGCAAGAGACCCAGTACTTC. Protein product: CASTPRGRQETQYF.

This clonotype was recorded many times. J is TRBJ1-5 and V is TRBV18; 10 bases line up with TRBD1. The CDR3 covers 15 residues. Unmatched junction bases numbered 5, after V lost 2 bases and J lost 7 bases. The germline V gene has CDR1 KGHSH and CDR2 LQKENI. The CDR3 DNA is TGTGCCAGCTCACCAAGGGACAGGGGTTACCAGCCCCAGCATTTT. Protein: CASSPRDRGYQPQHF.

V gene TRBV11-2 combines with J gene TRBJ1-6, with 7 bases fitting TRBD1. Losses at the gene ends were 1 base for V and 0 bases for J; bases not matched to a gene: 6. The germline V gene has CDR1 SGHAT and CDR2 FQNNGV. This CDR3 has 18 amino acids. CDR3 in DNA: TGTGCCAGCAGCTTAGGACCGACAGGGAGCTCCTATAATTCACCCCTCCACTTT. The encoded protein is CASSLGPTGSSYNSPLHF.

This clonotype came up many times. The J gene is TRBJ1-1, the V gene TRBV7-6; tentatively, D is TRBD1 (5 bases). Trimming removed 1 base at V and 0 bases at J, with 18 bases between. This CDR3 is built from 18 residues. The germline gives CDR1 SGHVS, CDR2 FNYEAQ. CDR3 nucleotide sequence: TGTGCCAGCAGCTTAGGCGGGCTAAGAGACAGCTTGAACACTGAAGCTTTCTTT. Encoded protein: CASSLGGLRDSLNTEAFF.

To note about this clonotype: Germline and junction disagree at one end, which may indicate a read error. V and J are TRBV7-2 and TRBJ2-5; D is perhaps TRBD1 (6 bases). The CDR3 extends over 15 amino acids. Germline loops: CDR1 SGHTA, CDR2 FQGNSA. The CDR3 reads CVSSPQRTVQETQYF. In DNA, the CDR3 is TGTGTCAGCAGCCCGCAACGGACAGTGCAAGAGACCCAGTACTTC. The entire variable domain, with the rest obtained from reference TRBV7-2 and TRBJ2-5, is as follows: GAGVSQSPSNKVTEKGKDVELRCDPISGHTALYWYRQSLGQGLEFLIYFQGNSAPDKSGLPSDRFSAERTGGSVSTLTIQRTQQEDSAVYLCVSSPQRTVQETQYFGPGTRLLVL.